The clone carrying this TCR beta chain occurred many times. Its specificity is not known. This entry belongs to a study of Graves' ophthalmopathy and Graves' hyperthyroidism. Study-wide points: Discriminating ophthalmopathy from stable hyperthyroidism, a 13-signature model attained a sensitivity of over 85% and a specificity of 81.08%. Detection in blood was also observed for most expanded thyroid clonotypes above 0.001 frequency. Prediction of ophthalmopathy progression reached approximately 64% sensitivity and roughly 72% specificity.

Other autoimmune diseases, uncontrolled infections, pregnancy or lactation ruled patients out of participation. Trimming stripped 7 bases from V and 2 bases from J, with 11 bases between. CDR3 length: 13 amino acids. Germline CDR1 reads ENHRY; CDR2 reads SYGVKD. The authors amplified TCR beta CDR3 regions from RNA transcripts. HTBI-primed first-round RT-PCR preceded second-round multiplex PCR. One entry per CDR3 protein results from TCRdb running MiXCR on the multiplex PCR reads. Among over a million distinct CDR3 sequences listed, less than 45% were seen once. The V gene is TRBV10-3, the J gene TRBJ1-1; D is undetermined. The TCR was taken from an adult man with Graves' hyperthyroidism. The specimen was peripheral blood or thyroid tissue (not recorded which). CDR3 loop: CAINEKVNTEAFF. CDR3 coding DNA: TGTGCCATCAACGAAAAAGTTAACACTGAAGCTTTCTTT.